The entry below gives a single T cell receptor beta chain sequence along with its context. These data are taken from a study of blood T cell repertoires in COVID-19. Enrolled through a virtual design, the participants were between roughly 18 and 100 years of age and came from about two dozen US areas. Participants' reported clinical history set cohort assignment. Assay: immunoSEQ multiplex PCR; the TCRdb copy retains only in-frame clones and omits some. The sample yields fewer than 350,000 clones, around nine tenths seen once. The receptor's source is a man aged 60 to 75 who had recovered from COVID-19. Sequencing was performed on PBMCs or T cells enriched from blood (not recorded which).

For the CDR3, the DNA is TGTGCCAGCAGTGAGGGGACAGGGTTTTTCGGCTACACCTTC. Amino acid sequence: CASSEGTGFFGYTF. This rearrangement joins TRBV6-1 to TRBJ1-2; 9 bases fit TRBD1. This CDR3 has 14 amino acids. CDR1 and CDR2 from the germline V gene are MNHNS and SASEGT. V was pared by 3 bases and J by 8 bases, with 7 bases of the junction left unmatched.